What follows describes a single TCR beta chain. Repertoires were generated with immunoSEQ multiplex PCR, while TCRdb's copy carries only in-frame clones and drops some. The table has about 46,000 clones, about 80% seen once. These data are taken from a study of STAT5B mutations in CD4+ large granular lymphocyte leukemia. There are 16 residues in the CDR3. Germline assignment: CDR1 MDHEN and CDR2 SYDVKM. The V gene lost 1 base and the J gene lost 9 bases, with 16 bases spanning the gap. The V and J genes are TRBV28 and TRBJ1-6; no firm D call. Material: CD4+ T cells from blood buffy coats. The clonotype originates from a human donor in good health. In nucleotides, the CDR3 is TGTGCCAGCAGTTTATCTCCCGAGGCAAGACTTTCACCCCTCCACTTT. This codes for CASSLSPEARLSPLHF.